The present TCR beta chain was sequenced within a study of PD-1 blockade in classical Hodgkin lymphoma. On the study more broadly: Every 2 weeks, patients got 3 mg/kg intravenous nivolumab. The study's findings and limits: Newly diagnosed patients reportedly had lower baseline TCR diversity than healthy donors. Anyone who began nivolumab under 1 year after ASCT was excluded. The origin of the repertoire differences remains undefined, with disease activity or prior therapy as possible causes.

Each patient relapsed following autologous stem cell transplantation, and prior brentuximab vedotin exposure differed. To note about this clone: The antigen is not known.

CDR1 is KGHSH, CDR2 LQKENI, per germline. The length of the CDR3 is 16 residues. Trimming removed 3 bases from V and 6 bases from J; junction bases left unmatched: 12. TCRdb's table, derived via immunoSEQ multiplex PCR, lists solely in-frame clones and lacks some. This table has 20,000 to 30,000 clones, 80% to 90% appearing once. The genes are TRBV18 and TRBJ2-7; 9 bases match TRBD1. The sequenced sample was peripheral blood mononuclear cells (PBMCs), obtained at baseline. The receptor was derived from a human donor with classical Hodgkin lymphoma. The CDR3 region is CASSPGTGGLAGEQYF. In DNA, the CDR3 is TGTGCCAGCTCACCCGGAACAGGGGGCCTAGCTGGCGAGCAGTACTTC. Variable domain in full (rest from reference TRBV18 and TRBJ2-7): NAGVMQNPRHLVRRRGQEARLRCSPMKGHSHVYWYRQLPEEGLKFMVYLQKENIIDESGMPKERFSAEFPKEGPSILRIQQVVRGDSAAYFCASSPGTGGLAGEQYFGPGTRLTVT.